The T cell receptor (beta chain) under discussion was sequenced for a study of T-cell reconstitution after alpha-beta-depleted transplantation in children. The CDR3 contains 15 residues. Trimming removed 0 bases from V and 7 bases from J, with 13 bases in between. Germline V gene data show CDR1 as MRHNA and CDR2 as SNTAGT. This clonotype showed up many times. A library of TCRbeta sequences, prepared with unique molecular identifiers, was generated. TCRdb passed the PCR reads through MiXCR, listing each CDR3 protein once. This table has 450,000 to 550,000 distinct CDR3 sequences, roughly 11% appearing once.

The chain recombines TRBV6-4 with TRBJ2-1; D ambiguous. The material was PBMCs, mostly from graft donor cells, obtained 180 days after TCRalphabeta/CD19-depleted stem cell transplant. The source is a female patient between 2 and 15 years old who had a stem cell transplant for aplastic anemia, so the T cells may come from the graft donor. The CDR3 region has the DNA TGTGCCAGCAGTGACTCGCCGGGTCTACCTAATGAGCAGTTCTTC. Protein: CASSDSPGLPNEQFF.